Presented here are 21 T cell receptor beta chains from one specimen sequenced in a study of cytomegalovirus exposure and HLA in healthy donors (dated by TCRdb to 2015 to 2018). Libraries came from the immunoSEQ multiplex PCR assay. A mixture of 60 forward primers for TCR Vbeta segments and 13 reverse primers for TCR Jbeta segments was used in the multiplex PCR. The source is immuneACCESS, and TCRdb retained only in-frame sequences with V and J called. Part of the clones is not carried over; for the studies checked, unresolved V genes explain less than half of this, and the remainder is unexplained. The sample table records more than 90,000 clones; roughly 74% of these occur just once. The ten biggest clones cover 1.5% to 2% of the sample. Sequenced material: PBMCs. Receptor source: a woman aged 40 to 55 in good health and CMV-seronegative.

This clone has just a few counts. This chain uses TRBV5-1 with TRBJ2-5, with 7 nucleotides matching TRBD2. This CDR3 comprises 13 residues. The germline V gene has CDR1 SGHRS and CDR2 YFSETQ. The J segment lost 4 bases and the V segment lost 5 bases, leaving 5 bases of the junction unmatched. The CDR3 DNA reads TGCGCCAGCAGGGGGGGGACTGGAGAGACCCAGTACTTC. It codes for CASRGGTGETQYF.

This clone was detected only once. CDR3 residues: CASSLLAGGLGTQYF. The CDR3 DNA sequence: TGTGCCAGCAGCCTGCTAGCGGGAGGGCTTGGTACGCAGTATTTT. This rearrangement joins TRBV11-2 to TRBJ2-3; TRBD2 matches at 12 bases. The CDR3 sequence is 15 residues long. After removal of 5 bases from V and 8 bases from J, the junction contained 8 bases not matched to a gene. CDR1 is SGHAT, CDR2 FQNNGV, per germline.

The chain combines TRBV7-6 with TRBJ2-5; D not certain. V was pared by 5 bases and J by 4 bases, with 5 bases between. Germline values: CDR1 SGHVS, CDR2 FNYEAQ. The CDR3 sequence is 11 residues long. This CDR3 reads CASSAGETQYF. CDR3 sequence (DNA): TGTGCCAGCAGCGCAGGAGAGACCCAGTACTTC.

This clone was counted only a few times. The V call is TRBV6-5, the J call TRBJ2-5, with 8 bases fitting TRBD1. The V gene end was trimmed by 5 bases and the J gene end by 1 base; junction bases not matched to a gene: 3. This CDR3 contains 14 residues. Germline CDR1 reads MNHEY; CDR2 reads SVGAGI. This CDR3 is CASSRGTGQETQYF. In nucleotides, the CDR3 is TGTGCCAGCAGTCGTGGGACAGGCCAAGAGACCCAGTACTTC.

The rearrangement joins TRBV28 to TRBJ2-3; TRBD1 matches 12 bases. This CDR3 spans 15 amino acids. The trim removed 7 bases at V and 4 bases at J, leaving 6 bases unmatched. Germline assignment: CDR1 MDHEN and CDR2 SYDVKM. CDR3 protein: CASTHGTGGADTQYF. The CDR3 bases are TGTGCCAGCACCCACGGGACAGGGGGCGCAGATACGCAGTATTTT.

Regarding this clone: The junction departs from the called germline gene at one end, perhaps through a read error. V usage is TRBV7-9 and J usage is TRBJ1-1; no reliable D call. Germline CDR1 reads SEHNR; CDR2 reads FQNEAQ (reference sequence). This CDR3 region has 14 residues. The CDR3 reads CSSSLGYRGEEAFF. DNA for the CDR3: TGTTCCAGCAGCTTAGGGTACCGCGGGGAGGAGGCTTTCTTT.

This clone was detected once. The V and J genes are TRBV28 and TRBJ2-7; 9 bases line up with TRBD1. V dropped 6 bases and J dropped 3; count of bases not matched to a gene: 12. CDR3 size: 16 residues. Looked up from germline, CDR1 is MDHEN and CDR2 is SYDVKM. The CDR3: CASSYSRDRVGYEQYF. CDR3 bases: TGTGCCAGCAGCTATTCCCGGGACAGGGTAGGCTACGAGCAGTACTTC.

The chain couples TRBV7-9 to TRBJ2-7; 9 bases line up with TRBD2. Trimming took 4 bases from V and 2 from J; bases not matched to a gene: 6. CDR1 and CDR2 (germline): SEHNR, FQNEAQ (reference sequence). The CDR3 totals 15 residues. CDR3 bases: TGTGCCAGCAGCTCCGGACTAGCGAGAGCCTACGAGCAGTACTTC. Its protein is CASSSGLARAYEQYF.

Only one count was recorded for this clone. The V gene is TRBV28, the J gene TRBJ1-1; possible D gene TRBD1, 6 bases. The CDR3 length is 12 residues. V gave up 6 bases and J gave up 5 bases, with 10 bases separating them. Germline V gene data show CDR1 as MDHEN and CDR2 as SYDVKM. The CDR3 is CASSNTGTEAFF. The DNA of the CDR3 is TGTGCCAGCAGCAATACAGGGACTGAAGCTTTCTTT.

This clone was recorded only once. This CDR3 is CASSLLGPGLYEQYF. CDR3 nucleotides: TGTGCCAGCAGCCTACTAGGACCAGGCCTCTACGAGCAGTACTTC. The chain carries TRBV4-2 and TRBJ2-5; tentatively, D is TRBD2 (5 bases). The end of the DNA fits TRBJ2-7 better, so the J call may be wrong. CDR3 size: 15 residues. CDR1 and CDR2 (germline): LGHNA, YNFKEQ.

The J gene is TRBJ1-5, the V gene TRBV7-2; tentatively, D is TRBD1 (6 bases). The ends were cut back, 5 bases at V and 7 bases at J, with 12 bases in the middle. Germline-derived CDR1 and CDR2 are SGHTA and FQGNSA. This CDR3 contains 13 residues. CDR3 sequence: CASSPGTRQPQHF. DNA of the CDR3: TGTGCCAGCAGCCCTGGGACACGGCAGCCCCAGCATTTT.

A few counts support this clone. The V and J genes are TRBV5-1 and TRBJ2-5; 10 nucleotides align to TRBD2. V was pared by 4 bases and J by 4 bases, with 10 bases of the junction left unmatched. Looked up from germline, CDR1 is SGHRS and CDR2 is YFSETQ. The CDR3 consists of 16 residues. CDR3 coding DNA: TGCGCCAGCAGCCTCGACATAGCGGGGGGCGGAGAGACCCAGTACTTC. Translation: CASSLDIAGGGETQYF.

The chain links TRBV5-8 to TRBJ2-1, with 12 bases aligning to TRBD2. V shed 5 bases, J shed 6 bases, and the junction held 3 bases outside the gene matches. The CDR3 contains 14 residues. The germline V gene has CDR1 SGHTS and CDR2 YDEGEE. The CDR3 is CASRLAGGVNEQFF. CDR3 coding DNA: TGTGCCAGCAGACTAGCGGGAGGCGTCAATGAGCAGTTCTTC.

This clone was seen a few times. The CDR3 is CASSQAPQGLPPFNEQFF. The CDR3 DNA sequence: TGCGCCAGCAGCCAAGCACCCCAGGGACTGCCACCGTTCAATGAGCAGTTCTTC. The chain links TRBV4-1 to TRBJ2-1; TRBD2 is a possible D gene (6 bases). This CDR3 is 18 amino acids long. Trimming removed 1 base from V and 6 bases from J, with 22 bases in between. In germline, CDR1 is MGHRA, CDR2 YSYEKL.

The chain is built from TRBV15 and TRBJ2-2, with TRBD1 identical over 7 bases. Trimming cost V 5 bases and J 8 bases; bases outside gene matches: 8. This CDR3 is 14 amino acids long. In germline, CDR1 is LNHNV, CDR2 YYDKDF (reference sequence). CDR3 sequence reads: CATSPRQGSGELFF. The CDR3 DNA sequence: TGTGCCACCAGCCCAAGACAGGGCTCTGGGGAGCTGTTTTTT.

About this clone: The junction does not match germline at one end; this may be a read error. V gene TRBV7-9 combines with J gene TRBJ2-5; 15 nucleotides match TRBD2. There are 19 residues in the CDR3. Looked up from germline, CDR1 is SEHNR and CDR2 is FQNEAQ (reference sequence). CDR3 protein: CSSSPLRTSGRAPQETQYF. The DNA for the CDR3 is TGTTCCAGCAGCCCTCTCCGGACTAGCGGGAGGGCCCCCCAAGAGACCCAGTACTTC. The variable domain in full, with the rest retrieved from reference TRBV7-9 and TRBJ2-5, is DTGVSQNPRHKITKRGQNVTFRCDPISEHNRLYWYRQTLGQGPEFLTYFQNEAQLEKSRLLSDRFSAERPKGSFSTLEIQRTEQGDSAMYLCSSSPLRTSGRAPQETQYFGPGTRLLVL.

The J gene is TRBJ2-2, the V gene TRBV7-9, with D maybe TRBD1 (6 bases). V lost 5 bases and J 1 base, leaving 14 bases between the germline ends. The CDR3 contains 16 residues. Germline V gene data show CDR1 as SEHNR and CDR2 as FQNEAQ (reference sequence). The CDR3 nucleotides are TGTGCCAGCAGCCCGGCCCCGGACAGGAACACCGGGGAGCTGTTTTTT. Protein product: CASSPAPDRNTGELFF.

V is TRBV6-6 and J is TRBJ1-5, with a tentative D call TRBD1 (6 bases). Germline-derived CDR1 and CDR2 are MNHNY and SVGAGI (reference sequence). The CDR3 sequence is 14 residues long. Trimming removed 5 bases from V and 6 bases from J, with 14 bases in between. The CDR3 DNA reads as TGTGCCAGCAGTGGTCCAGGGGCCCCTCAGCCCCAGCATTTT. Its protein product is CASSGPGAPQPQHF.

The V and J genes are TRBV7-9 and TRBJ2-3, with 14 bases identical to TRBD2. The CDR3 covers 18 residues. Trimming cost V 5 bases and J 0 bases; bases outside gene matches: 7. CDR1 and CDR2 from the germline V gene are SEHNR and FQNEAQ (reference sequence). CDR3 in DNA: TGTGCCAGCAGCCGTAGGACTAGCGGGAGGACGAGCACAGATACGCAGTATTTT. This translates into CASSRRTSGRTSTDTQYF.

The gene calls are TRBV6-6 and TRBJ1-2; 7 bases fit TRBD1. The CDR3 is made up of 13 amino acids. Germline V gene lookup returns CDR1 MNHNY and CDR2 SVGAGI (reference sequence). Losses at the gene ends were 1 base for V and 4 bases for J; bases not matched to a gene: 0. The CDR3 loop reads CASSYYRGYGYTF. DNA of the CDR3: TGTGCCAGCAGTTACTACAGGGGCTATGGCTACACCTTC.

The V gene is TRBV28, the J gene TRBJ2-5; D not certain. Trimming cost V 6 bases and J 11 bases, with 16 bases left between them. CDR1 is MDHEN and CDR2 is SYDVKM in the germline V gene. The CDR3 covers 12 residues. For the CDR3, the DNA is TGTGCCAGCAGCCTACTATCCGATGAGCAGTACTTC. Its translation is CASSLLSDEQYF.